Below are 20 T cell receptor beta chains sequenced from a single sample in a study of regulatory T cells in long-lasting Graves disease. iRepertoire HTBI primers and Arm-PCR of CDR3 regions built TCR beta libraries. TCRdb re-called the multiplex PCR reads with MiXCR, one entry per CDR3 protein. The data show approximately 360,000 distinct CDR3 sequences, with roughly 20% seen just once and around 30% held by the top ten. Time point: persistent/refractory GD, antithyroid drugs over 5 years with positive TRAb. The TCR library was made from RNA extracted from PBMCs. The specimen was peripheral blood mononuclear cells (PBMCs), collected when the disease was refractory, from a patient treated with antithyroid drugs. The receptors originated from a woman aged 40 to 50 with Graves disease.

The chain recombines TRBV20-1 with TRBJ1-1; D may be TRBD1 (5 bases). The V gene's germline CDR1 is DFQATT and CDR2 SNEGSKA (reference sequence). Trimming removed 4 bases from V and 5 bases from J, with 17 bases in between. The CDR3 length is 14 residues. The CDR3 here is CSATYKARGTEAFF. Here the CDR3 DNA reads TGCAGTGCTACCTACAAAGCCCGGGGGACTGAAGCTTTCTTT.

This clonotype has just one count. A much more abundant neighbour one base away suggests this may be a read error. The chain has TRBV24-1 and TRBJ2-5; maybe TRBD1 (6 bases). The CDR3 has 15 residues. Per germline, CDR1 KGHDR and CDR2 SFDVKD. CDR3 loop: CATSDVGTRGETQHF. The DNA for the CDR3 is TGTGCCACCAGTGATGTCGGGACACGGGGCGAGACCCAGCACTTC.

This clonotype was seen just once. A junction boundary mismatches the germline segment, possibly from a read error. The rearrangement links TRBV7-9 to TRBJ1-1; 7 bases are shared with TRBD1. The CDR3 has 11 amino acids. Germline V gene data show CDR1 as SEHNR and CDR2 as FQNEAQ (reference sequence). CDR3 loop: CASSLRGQPSF. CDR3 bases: TGTGCCAGCAGCTTAAGGGGACAGCCTTCCTTT.

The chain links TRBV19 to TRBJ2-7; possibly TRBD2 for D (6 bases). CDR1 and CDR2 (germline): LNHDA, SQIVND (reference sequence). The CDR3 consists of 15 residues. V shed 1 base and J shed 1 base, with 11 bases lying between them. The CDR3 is CASSIADYNSYEQYF. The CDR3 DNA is TGTGCCAGTAGTATAGCGGACTACAATTCCTACGAGCAGTACTTC.

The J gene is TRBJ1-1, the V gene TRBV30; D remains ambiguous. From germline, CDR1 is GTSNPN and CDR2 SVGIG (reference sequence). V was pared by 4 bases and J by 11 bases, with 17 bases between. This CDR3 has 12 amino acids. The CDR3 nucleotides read TGTGCCTGGAAGTCCGCCAGCCCCCACGCTTTCTTT. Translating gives CAWKSASPHAFF.

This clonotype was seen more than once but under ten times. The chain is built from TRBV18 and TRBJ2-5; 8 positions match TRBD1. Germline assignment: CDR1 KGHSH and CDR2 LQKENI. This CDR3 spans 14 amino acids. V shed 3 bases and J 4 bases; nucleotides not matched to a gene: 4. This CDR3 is CASSPLDRVETQYF. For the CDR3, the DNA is TGTGCCAGCTCACCCCTGGACAGGGTAGAGACCCAGTACTTC.

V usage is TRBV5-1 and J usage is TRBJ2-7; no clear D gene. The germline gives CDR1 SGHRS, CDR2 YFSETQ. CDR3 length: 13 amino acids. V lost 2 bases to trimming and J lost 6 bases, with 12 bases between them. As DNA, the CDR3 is TGCGCCAGCAGCTTAATAACTCCTGGCGAGCAGTACTTC. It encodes CASSLITPGEQYF.

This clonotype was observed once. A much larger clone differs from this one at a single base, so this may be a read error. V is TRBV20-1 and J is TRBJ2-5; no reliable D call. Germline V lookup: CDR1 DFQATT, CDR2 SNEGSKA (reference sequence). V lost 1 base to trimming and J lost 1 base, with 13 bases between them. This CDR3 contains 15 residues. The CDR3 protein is CSARGGFPAQETQYF. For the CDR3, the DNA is TGCAGTGCTAGAGGTGGGTTCCCAGCCCAAGAGACCCAGTACTTC.

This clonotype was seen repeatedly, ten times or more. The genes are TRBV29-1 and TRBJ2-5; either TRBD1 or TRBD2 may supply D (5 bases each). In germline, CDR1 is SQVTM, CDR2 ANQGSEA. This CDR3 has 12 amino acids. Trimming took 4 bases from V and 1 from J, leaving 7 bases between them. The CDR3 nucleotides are TGCAGCGTTGCAGGGAGCCAAGAGACCCAGTACTTC. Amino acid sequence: CSVAGSQETQYF.

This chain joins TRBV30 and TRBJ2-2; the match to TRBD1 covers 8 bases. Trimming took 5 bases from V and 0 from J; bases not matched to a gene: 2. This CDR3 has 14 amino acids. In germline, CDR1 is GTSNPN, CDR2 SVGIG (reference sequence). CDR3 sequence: CAWGQGPNTGELFF. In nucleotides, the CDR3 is TGTGCCTGGGGACAGGGACCGAACACCGGGGAGCTGTTTTTT. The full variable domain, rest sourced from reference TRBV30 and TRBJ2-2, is SQTIHQWPATLVQPVGSPLSLECTVEGTSNPNLYWYRQAAGRGLQLLFYSVGIGQISSEVPQNLSASRPQDRQFILSSKKLLLSDSGFYLCAWGQGPNTGELFFGEGSRLTVL.

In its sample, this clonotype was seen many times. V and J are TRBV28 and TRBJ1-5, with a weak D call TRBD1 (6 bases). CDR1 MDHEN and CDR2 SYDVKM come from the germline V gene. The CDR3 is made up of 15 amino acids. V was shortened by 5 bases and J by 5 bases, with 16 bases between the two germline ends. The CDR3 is CASSQRQDRYQPQHF. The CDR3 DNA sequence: TGTGCCAGCAGTCAACGCCAGGACAGATATCAGCCCCAGCATTTT.

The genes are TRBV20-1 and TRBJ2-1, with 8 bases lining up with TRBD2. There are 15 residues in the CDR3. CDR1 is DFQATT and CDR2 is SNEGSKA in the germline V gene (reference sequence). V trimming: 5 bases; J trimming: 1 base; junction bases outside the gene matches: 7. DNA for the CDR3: TGCAGTGCTGGCGTAGCGGGAAGATCCTACAATGAGCAGTTCTTC. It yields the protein CSAGVAGRSYNEQFF.

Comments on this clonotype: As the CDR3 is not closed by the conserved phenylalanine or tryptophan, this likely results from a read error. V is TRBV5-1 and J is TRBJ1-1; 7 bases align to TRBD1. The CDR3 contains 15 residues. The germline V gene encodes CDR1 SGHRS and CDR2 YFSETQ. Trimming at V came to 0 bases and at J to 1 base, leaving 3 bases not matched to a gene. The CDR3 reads CASSLGGTENTEAFL. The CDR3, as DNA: TGCGCCAGCAGCTTGGGTGGGACAGAGAACACTGAAGCTTTCCTT.

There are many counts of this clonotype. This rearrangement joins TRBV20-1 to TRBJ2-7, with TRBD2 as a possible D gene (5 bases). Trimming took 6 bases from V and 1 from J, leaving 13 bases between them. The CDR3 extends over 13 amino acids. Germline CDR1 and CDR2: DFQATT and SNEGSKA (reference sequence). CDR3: CSAPLAYSYEQYF. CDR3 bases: TGCAGTGCCCCCTTAGCGTATTCCTACGAGCAGTACTTC.

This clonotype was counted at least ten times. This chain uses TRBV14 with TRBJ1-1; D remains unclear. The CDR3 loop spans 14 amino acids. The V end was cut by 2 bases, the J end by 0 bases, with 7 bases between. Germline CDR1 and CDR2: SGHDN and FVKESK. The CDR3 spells CASSQKHLNTEAFF. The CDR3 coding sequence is TGTGCCAGCAGCCAAAAACACCTGAACACTGAAGCTTTCTTT.

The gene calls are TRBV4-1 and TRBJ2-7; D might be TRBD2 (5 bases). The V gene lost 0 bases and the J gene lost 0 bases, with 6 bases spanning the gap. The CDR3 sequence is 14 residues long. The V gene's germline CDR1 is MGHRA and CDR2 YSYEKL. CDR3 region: CASSQEAGSYEQYF. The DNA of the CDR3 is TGCGCCAGCAGCCAAGAGGCGGGCTCCTACGAGCAGTACTTC.

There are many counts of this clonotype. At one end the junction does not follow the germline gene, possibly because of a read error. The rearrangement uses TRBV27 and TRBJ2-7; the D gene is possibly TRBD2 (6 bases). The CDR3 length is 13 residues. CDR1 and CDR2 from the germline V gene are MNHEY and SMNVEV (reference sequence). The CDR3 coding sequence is TGTGCCAGCAGTTTTACTAGCTCCCACGAGCAGTACTTC. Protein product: CASSFTSSHEQYF.

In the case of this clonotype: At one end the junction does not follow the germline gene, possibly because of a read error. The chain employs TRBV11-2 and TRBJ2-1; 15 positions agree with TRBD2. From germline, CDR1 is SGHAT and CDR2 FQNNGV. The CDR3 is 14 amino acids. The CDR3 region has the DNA TGTGCCAGCAGCCCGGGACTAGCGGGGGGCCTCGGGGTCTTC. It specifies CASSPGLAGGLGVF.

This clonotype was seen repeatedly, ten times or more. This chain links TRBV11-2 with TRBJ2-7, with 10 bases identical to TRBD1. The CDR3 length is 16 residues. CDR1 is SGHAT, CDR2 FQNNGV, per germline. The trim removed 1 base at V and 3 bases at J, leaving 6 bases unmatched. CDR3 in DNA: TGTGCCAGCAGCTTAGCCCCGGGACAGGGGTTCTACGAGCAGTACTTC. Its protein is CASSLAPGQGFYEQYF.

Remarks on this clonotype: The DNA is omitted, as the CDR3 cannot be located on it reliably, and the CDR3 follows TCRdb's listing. The CDR3 spells CASSTSRVIYNEQFF. This chain uses TRBV25-1 with TRBJ2-1. Germline V gene data show CDR1 as MGHDK and CDR2 as SYGVNS. The CDR3 region is 15 residues in length, termini included.